Each of the 29 T cell receptor beta chains below was sequenced from the same sample in a study of PD-1 blockade in mismatch repair-deficient tumors (dated by TCRdb to about 2017). Receptors were amplified or captured by the immunoSEQ multiplex PCR assay. In its TCRdb copy, this immuneACCESS table keeps in-frame sequences only and misses some clones. Where compared with another copy, unresolved V genes explain less than half of these, and the others have no known cause. In this sample the table shows roughly 120,000 clones, about nine tenths of which occur a single time. The biggest ten clones account for roughly 12% of the sample. The sequencing here drew on peripheral blood, taken almost 74 weeks after starting pembrolizumab. Every receptor here comes from an adult with mismatch repair-deficient cancer.

CDR3 in amino acids: CASSYDKFTQYF. The CDR3 bases are TGTGCCAGCAGTTACGATAAGTTTACGCAGTATTTT. The chain uses TRBV6-5 and TRBJ2-3; unclear D gene. From germline, CDR1 is MNHEY and CDR2 SVGAGI. This CDR3 is 12 amino acids long. V was shortened by 2 bases and J by 8 bases, with 8 bases between the two germline ends.

This chain connects TRBV29-1 to TRBJ2-1, with D possibly matching TRBD1 (5 bases). This CDR3 is built from 12 residues. Germline loops: CDR1 SQVTM, CDR2 ANQGSEA. V lost 1 base, J lost 4 bases, and 5 bases lay in between. CDR3 DNA: TGCAGCGTTGAAGGACAGTACAATGAGCAGTTCTTC. This gives the protein CSVEGQYNEQFF.

This clone was recorded only once. The chain links TRBV2 to TRBJ1-2, with a tentative D call TRBD1 (5 bases). The CDR3 is 16 residues long. Trimming stripped 11 bases from V and 4 bases from J, with 26 bases between. Germline V gene data show CDR1 as SNHLY and CDR2 as FYNNEI. CDR3 amino acids: CACKRESGQPLYGYTF. The CDR3 DNA reads as TGTGCCTGCAAACGTGAGTCCGGACAACCCCTCTATGGCTACACCTTC.

The CDR3 region has the DNA TGTGCCAGCACCGGAGCGGGAGCCCCCGGGGAGCTGTTTTTT. Translation gives CASTGAGAPGELFF. The chain employs TRBV2 and TRBJ2-2; 8 positions match TRBD2. Losses at the gene ends were 7 bases for V and 6 bases for J; bases not matched to a gene: 7. This CDR3 has 14 residues. CDR1 is SNHLY, CDR2 FYNNEI, per germline. The full variable domain, with the rest looked up from reference TRBV2 and TRBJ2-2, is EPEVTQTPSHQVTQMGQEVILRCVPISNHLYFYWYRQILGQKVEFLVSFYNNEISEKSEIFDDQFSVERPDGSNFTLKIRSTKLEDSAMYFCASTGAGAPGELFFGEGSRLTVL.

This chain joins TRBV15 and TRBJ2-5, with 9 bases identical to TRBD2. Trimming took 2 bases from V and 3 from J; bases not matched to a gene: 4. The CDR3 totals 15 residues. The germline V gene has CDR1 LNHNV and CDR2 YYDKDF (reference sequence). The CDR3 region has the DNA TGTGCCACCAGCAGACCCTTAGCGGGGGAAGAGACCCAGTACTTC. It is translated as CATSRPLAGEETQYF.

A word on this clone: Germline and junction disagree at one end, which may indicate a read error. Different DNA sequences within this sample yield the same CDR3. The J gene is TRBJ1-2, the V gene TRBV4-1, with unresolved D. Germline V gene data show CDR1 as MGHRA and CDR2 as YSYEKL. The CDR3 contains 14 residues. The CDR3 nucleotides read TGCGCTAGCAGCCAAGTAGATTCTACCTATGGCTACACCTTC. Translated: CASSQVDSTYGYTF.

The CDR3 loop reads CASGVNRALAFF. The CDR3 DNA reads TGTGCCAGCGGGGTTAACAGGGCTCTGGCTTTCTTT. The rearrangement joins TRBV27 to TRBJ1-1; tentatively, D is TRBD1 (6 bases). The CDR3 length is 12 residues. Trimming stripped 8 bases from V and 11 bases from J, with 18 bases between. In germline, CDR1 is MNHEY, CDR2 SMNVEV (reference sequence).

The chain links TRBV5-8 to TRBJ2-6, with 7 bases fitting TRBD2. This CDR3 has 16 residues. Germline CDR1 SGHTS, CDR2 YDEGEE. After removal of 1 base from V and 3 bases from J, the junction contained 4 bases not matched to a gene. CDR3 region: CASSLREGGGANVLTF. CDR3 in DNA: TGTGCCAGCAGCTTGAGGGAGGGTGGTGGGGCCAACGTCCTGACTTTC.

The chain links TRBV7-9 to TRBJ1-3, with D possibly TRBD1 on 5 matching bases. This CDR3 is 17 amino acids long. In germline, CDR1 is SEHNR, CDR2 FQNEAQ (reference sequence). With 3 bases removed from V and 6 bases from J, the gap between germline ends came to 21 bases. The CDR3 reads CASSFPGAERAANTIYF. In DNA form, the CDR3 reads TGTGCCAGCAGCTTTCCCGGGGCCGAAAGGGCGGCAAACACCATATATTTT.

J is TRBJ1-1 and V is TRBV6-1; no clear D. CDR1 and CDR2 (germline): MNHNS, SASEGT. V lost 2 bases, J lost 2 bases, and 15 bases lay in between. The CDR3 extends over 16 amino acids. CDR3 in DNA: TGTGCCAGCAGTGAACCCCCCGAGGTCGTAAACACTGAAGCTTTCTTT. Its protein is CASSEPPEVVNTEAFF.

The chain is built from TRBV6-5 and TRBJ2-1; 8 nucleotides match TRBD2. V gave up 2 bases and J gave up 9 bases; unmatched junction bases: 9. The CDR3 consists of 15 residues. Germline CDR1 is MNHEY and CDR2 is SVGAGI. The CDR3 DNA reads as TGTGCCAGCAGTTACCCGGGACTAGACCGGTCTGAGCAGTTCTTC. Translating it yields CASSYPGLDRSEQFF.

This chain joins TRBV7-9 and TRBJ2-7; 7 bases map to TRBD1. The V gene's germline CDR1 is SEHNR and CDR2 FQNEAQ (reference sequence). J was trimmed by 4 bases and V by 5 bases; bases with no gene match: 8. The CDR3 extends over 14 amino acids. CDR3 sequence: CASSPADRVYEQYF. CDR3 DNA sequence: TGTGCCAGCAGCCCAGCCGACAGGGTTTACGAGCAGTACTTC.

The rearrangement joins TRBV12-5 to TRBJ2-1; 8 bases line up with TRBD2. Germline trimming cut 6 bases from V and 4 bases from J; bases unmatched to any gene: 8. This CDR3 spans 15 amino acids. Germline assignment: CDR1 LGHNT and CDR2 FRNRAP. The CDR3 region has the DNA TGTGCTAGTGGCCCCCCTGCTAGCGGGTACAATGAGCAGTTCTTC. Its translation: CASGPPASGYNEQFF.

The chain is built from TRBV27 and TRBJ2-1, with TRBD2 identical over 9 bases. Germline values: CDR1 MNHEY, CDR2 SMNVEV (reference sequence). This CDR3 is 15 amino acids long. The V gene end was trimmed by 5 bases and the J gene end by 7 bases; junction bases not matched to a gene: 9. The CDR3 protein is CASSPLSGGRNEQFF. The CDR3 DNA reads TGTGCCAGCAGTCCTCTGAGCGGGGGGAGAAATGAGCAGTTCTTC.

The chain recombines TRBV7-8 with TRBJ2-7; 10 bases align to TRBD2. The CDR3 spans 14 residues. V lost 2 bases to trimming and J lost 7 bases; unmatched junction nucleotides: 5. From germline, CDR1 is SGHVS and CDR2 FQNEAQ. DNA of the CDR3: TGTGCCAGCAGCTTATTGGTACTAGCGGGAGAGCAGTACTTC. It codes for CASSLLVLAGEQYF.

In DNA form, the CDR3 reads TGTGCTAGTAGACAAGAGGGACTCGGCTACAATGAGCAGTTCTTC. It yields the protein CASRQEGLGYNEQFF. The chain links TRBV12-5 to TRBJ2-1; tentative D call: TRBD2 (6 bases). V was shortened by 8 bases and J by 3 bases, with 17 bases between the two germline ends. Germline V CDR1 and CDR2: LGHNT, FRNRAP. There are 15 residues in the CDR3.

The V and J genes are TRBV5-1 and TRBJ2-1; weak D call: TRBD2 (5 bases). The CDR3 spans 15 residues. The V end was cut by 0 bases, the J end by 1 base, with 8 bases between. Germline CDR1 and CDR2: SGHRS and YFSETQ. The CDR3 region is CASSLGSGSYNEQFF. CDR3 nucleotide sequence: TGCGCCAGCAGCTTGGGTTCGGGATCCTACAATGAGCAGTTCTTC.

The V call is TRBV12-5, the J call TRBJ2-1; D is perhaps TRBD2 (7 bases). This CDR3 contains 13 residues. Trimming cost V 6 bases and J 6 bases, with 12 bases left between them. Germline loops: CDR1 LGHNT, CDR2 FRNRAP. The CDR3 coding sequence is TGTGCTAGTGGCGCGGGGGCACGCAATGAGCAGTTCTTC. This gives the protein CASGAGARNEQFF.

The V call is TRBV30, the J call TRBJ2-2, with TRBD2 identical over 8 bases. V was pared by 0 bases and J by 6 bases, with 15 bases of the junction left unmatched. Germline CDR1 GTSNPN, CDR2 SVGIG (reference sequence). The CDR3 has 18 amino acids. In DNA form, the CDR3 reads TGTGCCTGGAGTGTAGATATACGGCGGACTAGCAAGGCCGGGGAGCTGTTTTTT. It translates to CAWSVDIRRTSKAGELFF.

The chain links TRBV9 to TRBJ2-3; maybe TRBD1 (6 bases). The length of the CDR3 is 14 residues. Between the trimmed V and J ends, which lost 5 bases and 4 bases, there was a span of 14 bases. CDR1 and CDR2 from the germline V gene are SGDLS and YYNGEE. CDR3 amino acids: CASSGQNPADTQYF. In DNA form, the CDR3 reads TGTGCCAGCAGTGGACAGAATCCCGCAGATACGCAGTATTTT.

V is TRBV9 and J is TRBJ2-7, with 7 bases that match TRBD1. The CDR3 has 15 amino acids. In germline, CDR1 is SGDLS, CDR2 YYNGEE. V shed 0 bases, J shed 4 bases, and the junction held 7 bases outside the gene matches. CDR3 nucleotides: TGTGCCAGCAGCGTAGACGACAGGGTAGGGTACGAGCAGTACTTC. It codes for CASSVDDRVGYEQYF.

The chain is built from TRBV7-9 and TRBJ2-1; 7 positions match TRBD1. Germline CDR1 reads SEHNR; CDR2 reads FQNEAQ (reference sequence). Trimming removed 5 bases from V and 6 bases from J; junction bases left unmatched: 10. CDR3 length equals 15 residues. The CDR3 coding sequence is TGTGCCAGCAGCCCATGGACAGGAACAAGCAATGAGCAGTTCTTC. Translated, it gives CASSPWTGTSNEQFF.

This chain joins TRBV9 and TRBJ2-7; tentative D call: TRBD1 (6 bases). This CDR3 spans 14 amino acids. Trimming shortened V by 0 bases and J by 1 base, and 8 bases separated the two germline ends. Germline V lookup: CDR1 SGDLS, CDR2 YYNGEE. CDR3 protein: CASSVGGPSYEQYF. DNA for the CDR3: TGTGCCAGCAGCGTAGGGGGGCCTTCCTACGAGCAGTACTTC.

This chain joins TRBV9 and TRBJ2-1; TRBD1 is a possible D gene (6 bases). Germline values: CDR1 SGDLS, CDR2 YYNGEE. V shed 3 bases and J shed 11 bases, with 12 bases lying between them. This CDR3 comprises 12 residues. The CDR3 loop reads CASSANRDKQFF. Written as DNA, the CDR3 is TGTGCCAGCAGCGCGAACCGGGACAAGCAGTTCTTC.

The V call is TRBV5-8, the J call TRBJ2-7; D not certain. Germline CDR1 reads SGHTS; CDR2 reads YDEGEE. V shed 1 base and J shed 3 bases, with 11 bases lying between them. CDR3 length equals 14 residues. The CDR3 DNA follows: TGTGCCAGCAGCTTGTTTCTGGGCGACTACGAGCAGTACTTC. As protein: CASSLFLGDYEQYF.

This rearrangement joins TRBV2 to TRBJ2-7, with 10 bases lining up with TRBD2. The CDR3 contains 16 residues. Losses at the gene ends were 3 bases for V and 1 base for J; bases not matched to a gene: 6. Germline V gene lookup returns CDR1 SNHLY and CDR2 FYNNEI. The CDR3 bases are TGTGCCAGCAGTGACAAGAGCGGGAGGGAATCCTACGAGCAGTACTTC. The encoded protein is CASSDKSGRESYEQYF.

This rearrangement joins TRBV4-3 to TRBJ1-5; D remains ambiguous. The CDR3 consists of 15 residues. Germline CDR1 is LGHNA and CDR2 is YSLEER. V gave up 1 base and J gave up 6 bases, with 13 bases separating them. The CDR3 DNA sequence: TGCGCCAGCAGCCAAGGTTATGCAAGGGCTCAGCCCCAGCATTTT. It is translated as CASSQGYARAQPQHF.

This clone has just a few counts. The chain joins TRBV27 to TRBJ2-3; 15 bases match TRBD2. Germline lookup yields CDR1 MNHEY and CDR2 SMNVEV (reference sequence). The CDR3 is 17 amino acids. With 8 bases clipped from V and 7 bases from J, the junction kept 13 bases outside the gene matches. The CDR3 DNA is TGTGCCAGCGGCCCCGGGACTAGCGGGAGGACTCCTAATACGCAGTATTTT. Translating gives CASGPGTSGRTPNTQYF.

The chain joins TRBV27 to TRBJ2-1; TRBD2 matches 9 bases. The CDR3 totals 16 residues. Trimming removed 5 bases from V and 4 bases from J; junction bases left unmatched: 9. Per germline, CDR1 MNHEY and CDR2 SMNVEV (reference sequence). The CDR3 protein is CASSLIRSGRYNEQFF. The CDR3 nucleotides read TGTGCCAGCAGTCTGATACGGAGCGGGAGGTACAATGAGCAGTTCTTC.